This TCR beta chain was found in a study of regulatory T cells in long-lasting Graves disease. Time point defined: newly diagnosed GD, antithyroid drugs for less than 3 months. The TCR library was made from RNA that had been extracted from PBMCs in TRIzol. Researchers made TCR beta libraries by using iRepertoire HTBI primers and running Arm-PCR on CDR3 regions. From the multiplex PCR reads, TCRdb called clonotypes with MiXCR, one entry per CDR3 protein. The sample yields around 400,000 distinct CDR3 sequences, approximately 12% seen once. V lost 3 bases and J 3 bases, leaving 11 bases between the germline ends. The CDR3 runs 14 residues. The V gene's germline CDR1 is ENHRY and CDR2 SYGVKD. This clonotype was observed many times. The data were also submitted as part of a second study, on T cells in Graves' hyperthyroidism and ophthalmopathy. That source notes: Each diagnosis drew on symptoms, thyroxine, TRAb, thyroid ultrasound and orbital computed tomography findings. A first-round RT-PCR of the TCR CDR3 used the HTBI primer set.

Source: peripheral blood mononuclear cells (PBMCs), taken at new diagnosis, from a patient treated with antithyroid drugs. This clonotype was sampled from a woman aged 18-29 years with Graves disease. The gene calls are TRBV10-3 and TRBJ1-2; D is perhaps TRBD1 (6 bases). CDR3 nucleotides: TGTGCCATCAGTGAAAGGGAGGGGGACTATGGCTACACCTTC. Its protein product is CAISEREGDYGYTF.